This T cell receptor (beta chain) was captured in a study of T cells in Graves' hyperthyroidism and ophthalmopathy. Study-wide background: Peripheral blood was collected at initial diagnosis, before any treatment. Findings and caveats of the study: The blood repertoire included most of the expanded thyroid clonotypes above 0.001.

This clonotype has ten or more counts. Its antigen is undetermined. Patients were aged 18 to 65, had disease duration under 2 months, and had newly diagnosed hyperthyroidism. Diagnostic decisions used clinical symptoms, serum thyroxine and TRAb, thyroid ultrasound and orbital computed tomography. Trimming removed 0 bases at V and 1 base at J, with 14 bases between. CDR1 SGHDT and CDR2 YYEEEE come from the germline V gene. CDR3 length: 16 amino acids. What was amplified from RNA transcripts were TCR beta CDR3 regions. A set of HTBI primers served as the primers for a first-round RT-PCR of the TCR CDR3. TCRdb fed the multiplex PCR reads into MiXCR, producing one record per CDR3 protein. This sample has roughly 300,000 distinct CDR3 sequences, with less than 30% found just once.

Input material: blood. The TCR was taken from a man aged 40-49 years with Graves' hyperthyroidism that later progressed to Graves' ophthalmopathy. The chain uses TRBV5-6 and TRBJ2-7; a possible D gene is TRBD2 (6 bases). The CDR3 loop reads CASSLGGLASSYEQYF. The CDR3 coding sequence is TGTGCCAGCAGCTTGGGGGGACTCGCATCTTCCTACGAGCAGTACTTC.